This T cell receptor beta chain came from a study of shared clonotypes between healthy human individuals. Germline V CDR1 and CDR2: GTSNPN, SVGIG (reference sequence). V lost 5 bases to trimming and J lost 3 bases; unmatched junction nucleotides: 9. This CDR3 region has 15 residues. It was CD45RO-negative cells, positively selected for CCR7, that made up naive CD8 cells, with terminally differentiated effector memory CD45RA+ cells excluded. The method was immunoSEQ multiplex PCR; TCRdb's version includes in-frame clones alone and lacks a portion of them. The table records approximately 600,000 clones, around 95% of them present only once.

The sequence derives from a woman under 40 in good health. The sample was naive CD8+ T cells sorted from blood. V is TRBV30 and J is TRBJ2-1, with 8 bases that match TRBD2. As DNA, the CDR3 is TGTGCCTGGGATAGCGGACTAGCTTTCTACAATGAGCAGTTCTTC. Translation gives CAWDSGLAFYNEQFF.